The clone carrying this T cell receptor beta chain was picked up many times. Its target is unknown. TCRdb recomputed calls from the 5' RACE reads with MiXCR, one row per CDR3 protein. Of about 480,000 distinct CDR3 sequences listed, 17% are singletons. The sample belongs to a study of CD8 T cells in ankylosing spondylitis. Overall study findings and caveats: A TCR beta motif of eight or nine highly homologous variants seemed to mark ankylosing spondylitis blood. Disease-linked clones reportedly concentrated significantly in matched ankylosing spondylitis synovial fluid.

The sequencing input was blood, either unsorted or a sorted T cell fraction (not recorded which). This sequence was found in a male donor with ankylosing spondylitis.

In nucleotides, the CDR3 is TGTGCCAGCAGCAGAGGGGACAGGGGCTCCTACAATGAGCAGTTCTTC. Translating gives CASSRGDRGSYNEQFF. This chain links TRBV12-3 or TRBV12-4 with TRBJ2-1; the match to TRBD1 covers 10 bases. This CDR3 contains 16 residues. Unmatched junction bases numbered 5, after V lost 6 bases and J lost 0 bases.